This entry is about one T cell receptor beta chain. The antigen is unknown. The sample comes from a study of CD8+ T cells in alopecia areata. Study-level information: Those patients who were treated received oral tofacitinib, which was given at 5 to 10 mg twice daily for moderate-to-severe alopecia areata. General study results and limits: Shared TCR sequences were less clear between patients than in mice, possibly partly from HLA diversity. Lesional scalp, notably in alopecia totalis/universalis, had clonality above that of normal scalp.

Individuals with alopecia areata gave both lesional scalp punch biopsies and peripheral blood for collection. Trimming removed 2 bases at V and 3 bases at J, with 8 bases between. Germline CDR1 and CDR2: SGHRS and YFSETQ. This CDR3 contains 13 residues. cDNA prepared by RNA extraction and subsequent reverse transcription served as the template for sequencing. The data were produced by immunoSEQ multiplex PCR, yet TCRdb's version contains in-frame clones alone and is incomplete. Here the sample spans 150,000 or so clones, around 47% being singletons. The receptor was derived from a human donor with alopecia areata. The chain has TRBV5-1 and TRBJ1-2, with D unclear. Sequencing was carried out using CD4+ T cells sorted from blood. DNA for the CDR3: TGCGCCAGCAGCTTAGGACCGGACTATGGCTACACCTTC. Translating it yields CASSLGPDYGYTF.